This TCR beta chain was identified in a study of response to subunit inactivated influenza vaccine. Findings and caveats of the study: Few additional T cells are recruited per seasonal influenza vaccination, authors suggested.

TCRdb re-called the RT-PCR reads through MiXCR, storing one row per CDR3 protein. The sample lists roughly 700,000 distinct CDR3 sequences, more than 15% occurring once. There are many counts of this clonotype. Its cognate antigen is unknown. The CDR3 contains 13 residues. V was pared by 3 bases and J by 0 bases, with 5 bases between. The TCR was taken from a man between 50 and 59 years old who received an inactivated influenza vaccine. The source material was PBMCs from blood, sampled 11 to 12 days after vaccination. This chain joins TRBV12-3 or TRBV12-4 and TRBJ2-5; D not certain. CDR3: CASSFLNQETQYF. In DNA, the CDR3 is TGTGCCAGCAGTTTCCTGAACCAAGAGACCCAGTACTTC.